The entry below describes one T cell receptor beta chain. Trimming pared 4 bases from V and 2 bases from J, leaving 9 bases between. Germline V gene lookup returns CDR1 LNHDA and CDR2 SQIVND (reference sequence). This CDR3 is 13 amino acids long. The data derive from a study of blood T cell repertoires in COVID-19. About the study: PBMCs, B-cell-depleted T cells, or T cells provided the cDNA or gDNA that made up the material.

This table comes from immunoSEQ multiplex PCR, and its TCRdb copy is limited to in-frame clones, with some not included. The table records about 250,000 clones, around four fifths of them present only once. The receptor's source is a man aged 50-59 years with acute or convalescent COVID-19. The sample taken for sequencing was peripheral blood. The chain is built from TRBV19 and TRBJ2-7; D perhaps matches TRBD2 (5 bases). CDR3 sequence (DNA): TGTGCCAGTAGTAAGGGTAGCGCCTACGAGCAGTACTTC. Translation: CASSKGSAYEQYF.